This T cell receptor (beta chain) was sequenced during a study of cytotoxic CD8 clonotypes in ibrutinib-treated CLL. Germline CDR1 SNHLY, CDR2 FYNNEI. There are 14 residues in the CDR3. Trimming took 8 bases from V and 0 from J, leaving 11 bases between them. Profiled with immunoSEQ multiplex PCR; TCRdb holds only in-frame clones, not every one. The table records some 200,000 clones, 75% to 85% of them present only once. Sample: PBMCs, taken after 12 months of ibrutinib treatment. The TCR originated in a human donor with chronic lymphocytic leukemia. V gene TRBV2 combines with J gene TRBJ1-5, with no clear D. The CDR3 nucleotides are TGTGCCAGCTCCCTTCGGCATAGCAATCAGCCCCAGCATTTT. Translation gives CASSLRHSNQPQHF.